The 11 T cell receptor beta chains listed next were all sequenced from one sample in a study of T cell changes during pregnancy in multiple sclerosis. Using immunoSEQ multiplex PCR, the repertoire was profiled, and TCRdb retains in-frame clones only, with some absent. The table lists over 70,000 clones, 85% to 95% of them singletons. The sequencing here drew on peripheral blood, taken in the third trimester of pregnancy. All receptors derive from a female donor in good health, enrolled as a control in a pregnancy study.

J is TRBJ1-5 and V is TRBV6-1, with a weak D call TRBD1 (5 bases). Germline CDR1 and CDR2: MNHNS and SASEGT. The CDR3 is 14 residues long. The germline V and J ends were trimmed by 10 bases and 0 bases, with 13 bases remaining between them. CDR3 coding DNA: TGTGCCACCGGGACTGCCGATAGCAATCAGCCCCAGCATTTT. This codes for CATGTADSNQPQHF.

This clone was observed a few times. This chain joins TRBV4-2 and TRBJ1-2; 8 positions agree with TRBD1. Germline CDR1 LGHNA, CDR2 YNFKEQ. The CDR3 spans 16 residues. The trim removed 3 bases at V and 7 bases at J, leaving 13 bases unmatched. The DNA for the CDR3 is TGTGCCAGCAGCCACGCTAGTGTCAGGGGGCAAGTTGGCTACACCTTC. Protein sequence: CASSHASVRGQVGYTF.

This chain connects TRBV27 to TRBJ1-5; TRBD1 matches at 10 bases. The ends lost 5 bases at V and 7 bases at J; junction bases unmatched: 5. This CDR3 has 14 amino acids. Germline V gene lookup returns CDR1 MNHEY and CDR2 SMNVEV (reference sequence). CDR3 residues: CASSPGTGEQPQHF. DNA for the CDR3: TGTGCCAGCAGTCCGGGGACAGGGGAGCAGCCCCAGCATTTT.

This chain links TRBV15 with TRBJ1-6; perhaps TRBD1 as D (6 bases). The CDR3 has 15 residues. Trimming removed 2 bases from V and 13 bases from J, with 18 bases in between. Germline CDR1 LNHNV, CDR2 YYDKDF (reference sequence). CDR3 loop: CATSRSGGAGNPLHF. In DNA form, the CDR3 reads TGTGCCACCAGCAGATCGGGGGGGGCGGGTAATCCCCTCCACTTT. Combining the CDR3 with reference TRBV15 and TRBJ1-6 gives the whole variable domain DAMVIQNPRYQVTQFGKPVTLSCSQTLNHNVMYWYQQKSSQAPKLLFHYYDKDFNNEADTPDNFQSRRPNTSFCFLDIRSPGLGDTAMYLCATSRSGGAGNPLHFGNGTRLTVT.

The CDR3 protein is CASSSRLAGEVEQFF. Here the CDR3 DNA reads TGTGCCAGCAGTTCCCGACTAGCGGGAGAGGTTGAGCAGTTCTTC. This chain links TRBV28 with TRBJ2-1; 12 positions match TRBD2. The CDR3 totals 15 residues. Trimming cost V 4 bases and J 9 bases; bases outside gene matches: 7. CDR1 and CDR2 from the germline V gene are MDHEN and SYDVKM.

The chain employs TRBV27 and TRBJ2-7; the D gene is possibly TRBD2 (6 bases). Trimming left V 4 bases short and J 3 bases short, with 16 bases between. The germline V gene has CDR1 MNHEY and CDR2 SMNVEV (reference sequence). The CDR3 totals 15 residues. CDR3 nucleotides: TGTGCCAGCAGTTACCAAGGGACGGGGGACTACGAGCAGTACTTC. Translation: CASSYQGTGDYEQYF.

V and J are TRBV7-2 and TRBJ2-1; 14 bases align to TRBD2. The CDR3 has 16 residues. Germline V lookup: CDR1 SGHTA, CDR2 FQGNSA. V was pared by 6 bases and J by 2 bases, with 3 bases of the junction left unmatched. In DNA form, the CDR3 reads TGTGCCAGCAGGTCGACTAGCGGGAGGGCCTACAATGAGCAGTTCTTC. Encoded protein: CASRSTSGRAYNEQFF.

This chain joins TRBV9 and TRBJ1-2; TRBD1 aligns across 8 bases. The CDR3 is made up of 13 amino acids. Trimming took 3 bases from V and 6 from J; bases not matched to a gene: 4. CDR1 and CDR2 from the germline V gene are SGDLS and YYNGEE. Written as DNA, the CDR3 is TGTGCCAGCAGCGGCCACAGGGGGGATGGCTACACCTTC. Translating it yields CASSGHRGDGYTF.

Only one count was recorded for this clone. The chain is built from TRBV6-1 and TRBJ1-1; 9 nucleotides agree with TRBD1. V lost 2 bases to trimming and J lost 5 bases; unmatched junction nucleotides: 3. This CDR3 has 14 residues. CDR1 MNHNS and CDR2 SASEGT come from the germline V gene. The CDR3 nucleotides read TGTGCCAGCAGTGAATACAGGGGGCGGACTGAAGCTTTCTTT. Its protein product is CASSEYRGRTEAFF.

The J gene is TRBJ2-7, the V gene TRBV11-2, with TRBD1 identical over 8 bases. The germline CDR1 and CDR2 sequences are SGHAT and FQNNGV. The length of the CDR3 is 14 residues. V lost 4 bases, J lost 5 bases, and 7 bases stayed unmatched. CDR3 protein: CASSWGTGSDEQYF. CDR3 bases: TGTGCCAGCAGCTGGGGGACAGGATCGGACGAGCAGTACTTC. Using reference TRBV11-2 and TRBJ2-7 for the parts outside the CDR3, the full variable domain is EAGVAQSPRYKIIEKRQSVAFWCNPISGHATLYWYQQILGQGPKLLIQFQNNGVVDDSQLPKDRFSAERLKGVDSTLKIQPAKLEDSAVYLCASSWGTGSDEQYFGPGTRLTVT.

The chain recombines TRBV10-2 with TRBJ1-2; 8 bases match TRBD1. The V gene end was trimmed by 8 bases and the J gene end by 7 bases; junction bases not matched to a gene: 6. This CDR3 spans 12 amino acids. CDR1 and CDR2 (germline): WSHSY, SAAADI. The CDR3 coding sequence is TGCGCCAGCCTCGACAGGGGAAGTGGCTACACCTTC. Its protein product is CASLDRGSGYTF.